These 8 T cell receptor beta chains were sequenced from one sample in a study of Graves' ophthalmopathy and Graves' hyperthyroidism (dated by TCRdb to 2017 to 2018). TCRdb shows the sequencer as Illumina HiSeq 2000. TCR beta CDR3 regions were amplified from RNA transcripts for repertoire sequencing. The first round of RT-PCR was done with HTBI primers and the Qiagen OneStep RT-PCR kit, and was followed by a second round of multiplex PCR, then size selection and purification. TCRdb handled the public reads itself, with Q25 trimming in fastp and clone calling in MiXCR, and kept productive beta chains. Each CDR3 protein appears once, grouped with its most common genes and DNA. This sample comprises around 1,200,000 distinct CDR3 sequences, about two fifths of them detected only once. Clones ranked in the top ten supply roughly 11% of the sample. The specimen was peripheral blood or thyroid tissue (not recorded which). These receptor sequences come from an adult man with Graves' hyperthyroidism.

This clonotype has ten or more counts. This chain links TRBV19 with TRBJ1-3; no clear D. In germline, CDR1 is LNHDA, CDR2 SQIVND (reference sequence). V lost 7 bases, J lost 4 bases, and 17 bases lay in between. The CDR3 spans 15 residues. Here the CDR3 reads CASTLTLASGNTIYF. CDR3 DNA: TGTGCCAGTACTCTCACTCTGGCCAGCGGAAACACCATATATTTT.

This clonotype has ten or more counts. The J gene is TRBJ1-5, the V gene TRBV6-9; 7 positions agree with TRBD1. Germline CDR1 is MNHGY and CDR2 is SVAAGI. Germline trimming cut 7 bases from V and 4 bases from J; bases unmatched to any gene: 10. This CDR3 spans 15 amino acids. CDR3: CASTLTGTANQPQHF. Written as DNA, the CDR3 is TGTGCCAGCACGTTAACAGGGACAGCTAATCAGCCCCAGCATTTT.

The table lists this clonotype with a few counts. This chain links TRBV4-1 with TRBJ2-7; 7 bases line up with TRBD2. Looked up from germline, CDR1 is MGHRA and CDR2 is YSYEKL. The V segment lost 4 bases and the J segment 4 bases; nucleotides outside the gene matches: 13. The length of the CDR3 is 16 residues. The chain's CDR3 is CASSRTHGTTSYEQYF. The CDR3, as DNA: TGCGCCAGCAGCCGGACGCACGGGACTACGTCATACGAGCAGTACTTC.

The chain employs TRBV7-8 and TRBJ2-7; 8 positions match TRBD1. Per the germline V gene, CDR1 is SGHVS and CDR2 is FQNEAQ. CDR3 length: 13 amino acids. V was clipped by 5 bases and J by 6 bases; unmatched bases: 6. The CDR3 sequence: CASSHLDRAEQYF. The CDR3 DNA reads TGTGCCAGCAGCCACCTGGACAGGGCCGAGCAGTACTTC.

This clonotype was seen at least ten times. The chain combines TRBV20-1 with TRBJ1-4; a weak D match, TRBD1 (6 bases). The CDR3 sequence is 13 residues long. Trimming shortened V by 5 bases and J by 8 bases, and 15 bases separated the two germline ends. CDR1 is DFQATT and CDR2 is SNEGSKA in the germline V gene (reference sequence). The CDR3 is CSAYDRRREKLFF. CDR3 DNA: TGCAGTGCTTATGACAGGAGAAGAGAAAAACTGTTTTTT.

This clonotype was seen repeatedly, ten times or more. The chain employs TRBV7-2 and TRBJ2-5, with a weak D call TRBD1 (6 bases). Germline V CDR1 and CDR2: SGHTA, FQGNSA. Trimming took off 7 bases at V and 1 base at J, with 13 bases between the two ends. This CDR3 has 14 amino acids. This CDR3 reads CASNKRDIQETQYF. The CDR3 coding sequence is TGTGCCAGCAACAAACGGGACATCCAAGAGACCCAGTACTTC.

The chain joins TRBV30 to TRBJ1-4; the match to TRBD1 covers 9 bases. CDR1 is GTSNPN and CDR2 is SVGIG in the germline V gene (reference sequence). This CDR3 has 15 amino acids. The junction had 12 bases not matched to a gene; V was cut back by 8 bases and J by 5 bases. This CDR3 reads CARRSGTGRNEKLFF. CDR3 bases: TGTGCCCGAAGATCCGGGACAGGGAGAAATGAAAAACTGTTTTTT.

This clonotype was counted at least ten times. The chain has TRBV7-8 and TRBJ2-5; 14 positions match TRBD2. Trimming cost V 5 bases and J 5 bases; bases outside gene matches: 16. Germline V gene lookup returns CDR1 SGHVS and CDR2 FQNEAQ. This CDR3 has 19 residues. CDR3 DNA: TGTGCCAGCAGCCCTCAGGGACTAGCGGGAGTGTCGCCATGGGAGACCCAGTACTTC. Translated: CASSPQGLAGVSPWETQYF.